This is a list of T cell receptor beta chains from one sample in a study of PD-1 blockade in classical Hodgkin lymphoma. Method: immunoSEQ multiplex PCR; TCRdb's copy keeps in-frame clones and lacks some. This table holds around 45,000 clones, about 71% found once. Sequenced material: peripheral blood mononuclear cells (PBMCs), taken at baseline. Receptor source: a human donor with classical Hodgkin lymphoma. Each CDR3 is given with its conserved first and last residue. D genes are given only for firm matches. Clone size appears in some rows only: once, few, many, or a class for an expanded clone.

cdr3_nt: TGTGCCAGCAGTTACTCTGGCAGGGGGTCTGGAAACACCATATATTTT
cdr3_aa: CASSYSGRGSGNTIYF
v_call: TRBV6-5
j_call: TRBJ1-3
clone_size: -
d_call: TRBD1
cdr3_length: 16

cdr3_nt: TGTGCCAGCTCACTCCTAACTGAAGCTTTCTTT
cdr3_aa: CASSLLTEAFF
v_call: TRBV18
j_call: TRBJ1-1
clone_size: -
d_call: -
cdr3_length: 11

cdr3_nt: TGTGCCAGCAGCTCATTAGTTAACTCCTACGAGCAGTACTTC
cdr3_aa: CASSSLVNSYEQYF
v_call: TRBV9
j_call: TRBJ2-7
clone_size: -
d_call: -
cdr3_length: 14

cdr3_nt: TGTGCCAGCAGTTCGGACAGGAACTATGGCTACACCTTC
cdr3_aa: CASSSDRNYGYTF
v_call: TRBV6-6
j_call: TRBJ1-2
clone_size: -
d_call: TRBD1
cdr3_length: 13

cdr3_nt: TGCGCCAGCAGCTCGCGACTAGCGGGGGGGCTGAATGAGCAGTTCTTC
cdr3_aa: CASSSRLAGGLNEQFF
v_call: TRBV5-1
j_call: TRBJ2-1
clone_size: -
d_call: TRBD2
cdr3_length: 16

cdr3_nt: TGTGCCAGCAGGTTCGGGGGGACAGATACGCAGTATTTT
cdr3_aa: CASRFGGTDTQYF
v_call: TRBV11-2
j_call: TRBJ2-3
clone_size: few
d_call: TRBD2
cdr3_length: 13

cdr3_nt: TGTGCCAGCAGCACACTAGCGGGGGCCACAGATACGCAGTATTTT
cdr3_aa: CASSTLAGATDTQYF
v_call: TRBV7-2
j_call: TRBJ2-3
clone_size: -
d_call: TRBD2
cdr3_length: 15

cdr3_nt: TGTGCCAGTACCCCCGAGGACCCGGGACTAGTAGATACGCAGTATTTT
cdr3_aa: CASTPEDPGLVDTQYF
v_call: TRBV19
j_call: TRBJ2-3
clone_size: -
d_call: TRBD2
cdr3_length: 16

cdr3_nt: TGTGCCAGCAGCTTAGGGAGCTACGAGCAGTACTTC
cdr3_aa: CASSLGSYEQYF
v_call: TRBV7-9
j_call: TRBJ2-7
clone_size: -
d_call: -
cdr3_length: 12

cdr3_nt: TGTGCCAGCAGTTTGGGGGTTATGCCCAACACCATATATTTT
cdr3_aa: CASSLGVMPNTIYF
v_call: TRBV28
j_call: TRBJ1-3
clone_size: -
d_call: -
cdr3_length: 14

cdr3_nt: TGCGCCAGCAGCCAAGAGGGTTGGGGAGAGCAGTACTTC
cdr3_aa: CASSQEGWGEQYF
v_call: TRBV4-3
j_call: TRBJ2-7
clone_size: -
d_call: -
cdr3_length: 13

cdr3_nt: TGTGCCAGCCGGAGGAGCGAGGGGCACGGCACTGAAGCTTTCTTT
cdr3_aa: CASRRSEGHGTEAFF
v_call: TRBV28
j_call: TRBJ1-1
clone_size: -
d_call: -
cdr3_length: 15

cdr3_nt: TGTGCCAGCAGCTCATCACAAATCTCCTACGAGCAGTACTTC
cdr3_aa: CASSSSQISYEQYF
v_call: TRBV11-2
j_call: TRBJ2-7
clone_size: few
d_call: -
cdr3_length: 14

cdr3_nt: TGTGCCAGCAGCCCGAGCCAATGGACGGGCTATGGCTACACCTTC
cdr3_aa: CASSPSQWTGYGYTF
v_call: TRBV5-8
j_call: TRBJ1-2
clone_size: -
d_call: -
cdr3_length: 15

cdr3_nt: TGTGCCAGCAGTGACTGGGGACAGAACGAGCAGTACTTC
cdr3_aa: CASSDWGQNEQYF
v_call: TRBV6-5
j_call: TRBJ2-7
clone_size: few
d_call: TRBD1
cdr3_length: 13

cdr3_nt: TGCGCCAGCAGCCAAGAATGGGGGGGCTCTGGACTCCCCGGTCTAGATACGCAGTATTTT
cdr3_aa: CASSQEWGGSGLPGLDTQYF
v_call: TRBV4-3
j_call: TRBJ2-3
clone_size: -
d_call: -
cdr3_length: 20

cdr3_nt: TGCAGCGTTTCTATTGGCAGCGGGAGTTGGGAGACCCAGTACTTC
cdr3_aa: CSVSIGSGSWETQYF
v_call: TRBV29-1
j_call: TRBJ2-5
clone_size: -
d_call: TRBD2
cdr3_length: 15

cdr3_nt: TGCGCCAGCAGCTTGGGGCTAGCGGGGGCTTACGAGCAGTACTTC
cdr3_aa: CASSLGLAGAYEQYF
v_call: TRBV5-1
j_call: TRBJ2-7
clone_size: few
d_call: TRBD2
cdr3_length: 15

cdr3_nt: TGTGCCAGCAGTGGGGACCGTACGGAGCAGTACTTC
cdr3_aa: CASSGDRTEQYF
v_call: TRBV2
j_call: TRBJ2-7
clone_size: once
d_call: -
cdr3_length: 12

cdr3_nt: TGTGCCAGTAGTCTCAGTCAGAACACTGAAGCTTTCTTT
cdr3_aa: CASSLSQNTEAFF
v_call: TRBV19
j_call: TRBJ1-1
clone_size: few
d_call: -
cdr3_length: 13

cdr3_nt: TGTGCCAGCAGCCCTTCTGGGGCAGGCAATCAGCCCCAGCATTTT
cdr3_aa: CASSPSGAGNQPQHF
v_call: TRBV7-8
j_call: TRBJ1-5
clone_size: -
d_call: -
cdr3_length: 15

cdr3_nt: TGCAGCGTTGCAGTCGGTTGGGGCAGGGGGCTCTATGGCTACACCTTC
cdr3_aa: CSVAVGWGRGLYGYTF
v_call: TRBV29-1
j_call: TRBJ1-2
clone_size: -
d_call: TRBD1
cdr3_length: 16

cdr3_nt: TGTGCCAGTAGTACAGGGTACGGGGCCAACGTCCTGACTTTC
cdr3_aa: CASSTGYGANVLTF
v_call: TRBV19
j_call: TRBJ2-6
clone_size: -
d_call: -
cdr3_length: 14

cdr3_nt: TGTGCCAGCAGCTTAAAGGATACGCAGTATTTT
cdr3_aa: CASSLKDTQYF
v_call: TRBV7-3
j_call: TRBJ2-3
clone_size: -
d_call: -
cdr3_length: 11

cdr3_nt: TGTGCCAGCAGCCCCCAGGGTCTCCATTCAACTAATGAAAAACTGTTTTTT
cdr3_aa: CASSPQGLHSTNEKLFF
v_call: TRBV7-9
j_call: TRBJ1-4
clone_size: -
d_call: -
cdr3_length: 17

cdr3_nt: TGTGCCAGCAGCCCCTTGAGTGCAACTAATGAAAAACTGTTTTTT
cdr3_aa: CASSPLSATNEKLFF
v_call: TRBV27
j_call: TRBJ1-4
clone_size: -
d_call: -
cdr3_length: 15

cdr3_nt: TGTGCCTGGAGTGTAGCCGGGGGGCGGGAGCAGTACTTC
cdr3_aa: CAWSVAGGREQYF
v_call: TRBV30
j_call: TRBJ2-5
clone_size: -
d_call: -
cdr3_length: 13

cdr3_nt: TGTGCCAGCAGTGTAGCGGACCTGCGGGATACGCAGTATTTT
cdr3_aa: CASSVADLRDTQYF
v_call: TRBV6-1
j_call: TRBJ2-3
clone_size: -
d_call: -
cdr3_length: 14

cdr3_nt: TGCGCCAGCAGCCAAGTTGGTCGGGGGAGTATCACTGAAGCTTTCTTT
cdr3_aa: CASSQVGRGSITEAFF
v_call: TRBV4-3
j_call: TRBJ1-1
clone_size: -
d_call: -
cdr3_length: 16

cdr3_nt: TGTGCCTGGAGTAAGACTAGCGGGAGAGGCGGGGAGCTGTTTTTT
cdr3_aa: CAWSKTSGRGGELFF
v_call: TRBV30
j_call: TRBJ2-2
clone_size: -
d_call: TRBD2
cdr3_length: 15

cdr3_nt: TGTGCCAGTAGTGAGTCGGGCTATGGCTACACCTTC
cdr3_aa: CASSESGYGYTF
v_call: TRBV19
j_call: TRBJ1-2
clone_size: -
d_call: -
cdr3_length: 12

cdr3_nt: TGCGCCAGCAGCCAAAATGGAGGGGACATTCAGTACTTC
cdr3_aa: CASSQNGGDIQYF
v_call: TRBV4-3
j_call: TRBJ2-4
clone_size: -
d_call: -
cdr3_length: 13

cdr3_nt: TGTGCCTGGAGTGTAACCCCCCCCGGGGAGCTGTTTTTT
cdr3_aa: CAWSVTPPGELFF
v_call: TRBV30
j_call: TRBJ2-2
clone_size: -
d_call: -
cdr3_length: 13

cdr3_nt: TGCAGCGTCGAGGACAGCCCTAACTATGGCTACACCTTC
cdr3_aa: CSVEDSPNYGYTF
v_call: TRBV29-1
j_call: TRBJ1-2
clone_size: -
d_call: -
cdr3_length: 13

cdr3_nt: TGTGCCAGCAGTGACTCGTATCGGGGGCTATGGACAGATACGCAGTATTTT
cdr3_aa: CASSDSYRGLWTDTQYF
v_call: TRBV6-4
j_call: TRBJ2-3
clone_size: -
d_call: -
cdr3_length: 17

cdr3_nt: TGTGCCAGCAGCAAAGATGGGGGTTTCACATTCTCTGGAAACACCATATATTTT
cdr3_aa: CASSKDGGFTFSGNTIYF
v_call: TRBV21-1
j_call: TRBJ1-3
clone_size: -
d_call: -
cdr3_length: 18

cdr3_nt: TGTGCCAGCAGCGTAGCCCGGGGACGGAACAATGAGCAGTTCTTC
cdr3_aa: CASSVARGRNNEQFF
v_call: TRBV9
j_call: TRBJ2-1
clone_size: few
d_call: -
cdr3_length: 15

cdr3_nt: TGTGCCAGCAGCATCCAAGGCGGCGAGCAGTACTTC
cdr3_aa: CASSIQGGEQYF
v_call: TRBV9
j_call: TRBJ2-7
clone_size: -
d_call: -
cdr3_length: 12

cdr3_nt: TGTGCCAGCAGCTTCGGGACTAGCTCCACAGATACGCAGTATTTT
cdr3_aa: CASSFGTSSTDTQYF
v_call: TRBV11-1
j_call: TRBJ2-3
clone_size: -
d_call: TRBD2
cdr3_length: 15

cdr3_nt: TGCGCCAGCAGTGGGCCGGGCGGGGGAGCATCTGGAAACACCATATATTTT
cdr3_aa: CASSGPGGGASGNTIYF
v_call: TRBV10-1
j_call: TRBJ1-3
clone_size: -
d_call: -
cdr3_length: 17

cdr3_nt: TGTGCCAGCGCCAACCCCCGAGACTTGACAGGGCGGTCAGATACGCAGTATTTT
cdr3_aa: CASANPRDLTGRSDTQYF
v_call: TRBV9
j_call: TRBJ2-3
clone_size: -
d_call: TRBD1
cdr3_length: 18

cdr3_nt: TGTGCCATCAGGGCGGGGGAAGGCGAGCAGTACTTC
cdr3_aa: CAIRAGEGEQYF
v_call: TRBV10-3
j_call: TRBJ2-7
clone_size: -
d_call: TRBD2
cdr3_length: 12

cdr3_nt: TGTGCCAGCAGCCCTCCGGGACAGCAGTTCTTC
cdr3_aa: CASSPPGQQFF
v_call: TRBV7-9
j_call: TRBJ2-1
clone_size: -
d_call: -
cdr3_length: 11